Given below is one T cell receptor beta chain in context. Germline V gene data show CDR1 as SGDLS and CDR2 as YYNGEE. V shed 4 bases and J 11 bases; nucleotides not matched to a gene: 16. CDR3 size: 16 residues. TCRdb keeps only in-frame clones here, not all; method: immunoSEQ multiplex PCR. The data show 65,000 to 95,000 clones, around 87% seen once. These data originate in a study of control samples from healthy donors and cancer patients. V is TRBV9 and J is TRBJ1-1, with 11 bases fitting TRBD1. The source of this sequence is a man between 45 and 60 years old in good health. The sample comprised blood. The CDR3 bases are TGTGCCAGCAGCCGAAGCCCGGACAGGGGGCTAAAAGAGGCTTTCTTT. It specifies CASSRSPDRGLKEAFF.